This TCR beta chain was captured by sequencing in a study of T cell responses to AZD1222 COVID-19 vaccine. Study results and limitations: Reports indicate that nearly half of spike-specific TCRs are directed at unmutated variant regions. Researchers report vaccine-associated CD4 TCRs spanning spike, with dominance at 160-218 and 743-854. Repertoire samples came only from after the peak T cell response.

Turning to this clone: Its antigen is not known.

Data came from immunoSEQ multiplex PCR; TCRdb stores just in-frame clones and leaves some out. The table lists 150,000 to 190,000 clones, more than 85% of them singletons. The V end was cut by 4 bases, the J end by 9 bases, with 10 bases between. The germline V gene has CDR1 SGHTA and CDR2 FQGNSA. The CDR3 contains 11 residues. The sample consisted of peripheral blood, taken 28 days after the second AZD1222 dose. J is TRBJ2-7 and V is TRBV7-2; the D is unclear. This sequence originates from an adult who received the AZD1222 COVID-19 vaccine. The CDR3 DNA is TGTGCCAGCAGCTCCCAATTCGCGCAGTACTTC. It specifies CASSSQFAQYF.